The rows below give T cell receptor beta chains drawn from one sample of a study of cytomegalovirus exposure and HLA in healthy donors. Clones were sequenced by immunoSEQ multiplex PCR, and TCRdb holds only the in-frame ones, with some missing. The sample shows 130,000 to 150,000 clones, 60% to 85% of them seen only once. The sequenced sample was PBMCs. The receptors derive from a male donor in good health and CMV-seronegative. CDR3s include the opening cysteine and the closing phenylalanine or tryptophan. D genes are given only for firm matches.

NA	TRBV25-1	TRBJ2-7	CASTNPGEIYEQYF
NA	TRBV9	TRBJ1-3	CASRGGRTPDTIYF
NA	TRBV6-5	TRBJ1-2	CASSYLTGNYGYTF
TRBD2	TRBV7-9	TRBJ2-1	CASSPGGLAGGNEQFF
NA	TRBV7-9	TRBJ1-1	CASSLVAGNTEAFF
NA	TRBV10-3	TRBJ2-2	CAISGPQGGTGELFF
NA	TRBV18	TRBJ1-1	CASSPTQANTEAFF
TRBD1	TRBV19	TRBJ2-6	CASSSYQGAGANVLTF
TRBD1	TRBV7-2	TRBJ1-5	CASSLGLRGQTYQPQHF
NA	TRBV4-3	TRBJ2-1	CASSQDGGLGGYEQFF
NA	TRBV29-1	TRBJ1-4	CSGGLPNEKLFF
TRBD1	TRBV7-3	TRBJ2-2	CASSLLRTGSTGELFF
NA	TRBV29-1	TRBJ1-2	CSVGSVNYGYTF
NA	TRBV2	TRBJ1-1	CASSPFRNTEAFF